The sequence of this T cell receptor beta chain was determined in a study of T cell responses to AZD1222 COVID-19 vaccine. Study details: Whether given at about 4 or about 12 weeks, second doses were pooled. Overall study findings and caveats: The sample set comprised mostly white British donors with more females, and clonal diversity was possibly underestimated.

Assay: immunoSEQ multiplex PCR; the TCRdb copy retains only in-frame clones and omits some. The sample shows some 120,000 clones, 91% of them seen only once. The CDR3 length is 14 residues. In germline, CDR1 is SGHTA, CDR2 FQGNSA. V lost 0 bases to trimming and J lost 7 bases, with 10 bases between them. Concerning this clone: Its specificity is unknown.

Sequenced material: peripheral blood, taken on day 0 of AZD1222 vaccination. The rearrangement links TRBV7-2 to TRBJ1-3, with D tentatively TRBD1 (6 bases). The receptor comes from an adult in good health. CDR3 nucleotides: TGTGCCAGCAGCTTAGCGGGGGCTCCCAACACCATATATTTT. Translated: CASSLAGAPNTIYF.